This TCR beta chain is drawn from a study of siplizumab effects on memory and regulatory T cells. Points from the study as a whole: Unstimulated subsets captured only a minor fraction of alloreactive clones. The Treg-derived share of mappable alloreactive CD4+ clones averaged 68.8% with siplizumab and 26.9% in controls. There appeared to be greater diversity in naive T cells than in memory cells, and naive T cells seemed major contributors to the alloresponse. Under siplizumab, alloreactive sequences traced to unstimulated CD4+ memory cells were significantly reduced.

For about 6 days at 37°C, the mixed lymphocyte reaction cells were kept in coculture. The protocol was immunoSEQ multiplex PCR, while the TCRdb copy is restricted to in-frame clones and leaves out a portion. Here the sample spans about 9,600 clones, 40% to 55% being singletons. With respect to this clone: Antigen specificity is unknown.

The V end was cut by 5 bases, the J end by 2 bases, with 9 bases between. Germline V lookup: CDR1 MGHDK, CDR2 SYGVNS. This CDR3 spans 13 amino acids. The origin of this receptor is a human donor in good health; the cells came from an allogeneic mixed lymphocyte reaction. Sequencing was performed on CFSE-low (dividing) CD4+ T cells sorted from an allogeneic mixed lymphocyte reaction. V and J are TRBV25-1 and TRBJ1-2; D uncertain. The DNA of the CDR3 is TGTGCCAGCAGTTTTCGGGGAAACTATGGCTACACCTTC. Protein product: CASSFRGNYGYTF.